This TCR beta chain was obtained from a study of cytomegalovirus exposure and HLA in healthy donors. The count of this clone is one. The antigen is not known. V was cut by 5 bases and J by 8 bases, with 10 bases left in between. The CDR3 is made up of 13 amino acids. The germline V gene encodes CDR1 SGHTA and CDR2 FQGNSA. Notes on the study in general: High specificity and sensitivity for cytomegalovirus status were reported for the classifier.

Researchers ran the PCR with 60 Vbeta and 13 Jbeta primers. Data came from immunoSEQ multiplex PCR; TCRdb stores just in-frame clones and leaves some out. The sample consists of 95,000 to 150,000 clones, around 73% of them appearing once. This rearrangement joins TRBV7-2 to TRBJ1-6, with TRBD1 as a possible D gene (5 bases). Sequencing was done on a sample of PBMCs. The sequence was obtained from a woman between 40 and 50 years old in good health and CMV-seropositive. The CDR3 DNA reads TGTGCCAGCAGCCCCGGCAGGGATTCACCCCTCCACTTT. Its protein product is CASSPGRDSPLHF.